This T cell receptor beta chain emerged from a study of T cell repertoires in cytomegalovirus infection. For the study at large: Recently identified HLA-C-restricted CMV epitopes were among the peptides used. Indicated by public TCR beta signatures were CMV infection and matching HLA type. Study findings and constraints: In two of eight donors, the top clonotype was HLA-C-restricted CMV-specific. Summed frequency of public TCR beta families distinguished CMV carriers with the relevant HLA.

This CDR3 region has 13 residues. The ends were cut back, 7 bases at V and 3 bases at J, with 9 bases in the middle. From germline, CDR1 is MNHNY and CDR2 SVGAGI (reference sequence). Turning to this clonotype: Its antigen is as yet unknown.

Each CDR3 protein gets one entry after TCRdb re-called the reads with MiXCR. The repertoire includes 830,000 or so distinct CDR3 sequences, 32% of them detected once, and around 11% sits in the top ten. The V and J genes are TRBV6-6 and TRBJ2-2; D unresolved. The TCR was taken from a human donor in good health (CMV status not recorded). Some clones in this sample may be carry-over from other donors' samples. The specimen comprised cultured CD8+ T cells from PBMCs, sampled from culture after CMV antigen stimulation. CDR3 coding DNA: TGTGCCAGCACCAACCAGGACACCGGGGAGCTGTTTTTT. This sequence encodes CASTNQDTGELFF.